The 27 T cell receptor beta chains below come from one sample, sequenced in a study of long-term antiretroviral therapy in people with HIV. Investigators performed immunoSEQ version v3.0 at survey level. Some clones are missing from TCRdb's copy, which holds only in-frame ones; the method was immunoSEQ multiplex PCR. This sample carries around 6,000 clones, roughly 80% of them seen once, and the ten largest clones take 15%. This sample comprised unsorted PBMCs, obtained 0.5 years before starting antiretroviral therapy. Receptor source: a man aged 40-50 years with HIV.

CDR3 residues: CASRSGGTGYEQYF. The CDR3 DNA follows: TGTGCCAGCAGATCCGGCGGGACAGGTTACGAGCAGTACTTC. This sequence joins TRBV27 and TRBJ2-7, with 8 nucleotides matching TRBD1. J was trimmed by 4 bases and V by 6 bases; bases with no gene match: 8. The CDR3 sequence is 14 residues long. The germline CDR1 and CDR2 sequences are MNHEY and SMNVEV (reference sequence).

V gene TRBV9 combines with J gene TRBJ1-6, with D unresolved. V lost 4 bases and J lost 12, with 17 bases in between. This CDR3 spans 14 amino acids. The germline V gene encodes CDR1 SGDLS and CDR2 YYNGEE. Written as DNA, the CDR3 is TGTGCCAGCAGCTTGTATGACGCTCAGTTACCCCTCCACTTT. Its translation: CASSLYDAQLPLHF.

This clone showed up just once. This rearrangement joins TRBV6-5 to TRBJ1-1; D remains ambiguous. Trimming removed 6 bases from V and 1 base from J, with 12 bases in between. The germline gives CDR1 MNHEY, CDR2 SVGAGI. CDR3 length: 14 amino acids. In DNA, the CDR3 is TGTGCCAGCAGAGCCGGGGTAGGGAACACTGAAGCTTTCTTT. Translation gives CASRAGVGNTEAFF.

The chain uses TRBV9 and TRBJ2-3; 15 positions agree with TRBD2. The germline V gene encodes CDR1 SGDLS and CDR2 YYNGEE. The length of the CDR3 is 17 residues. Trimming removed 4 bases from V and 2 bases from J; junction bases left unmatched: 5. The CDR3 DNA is TGTGCCAGCAGCACGGGACTAGCGGGGGGACTCACAGATACGCAGTATTTT. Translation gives CASSTGLAGGLTDTQYF. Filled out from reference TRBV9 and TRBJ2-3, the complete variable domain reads DSGVTQTPKHLITATGQRVTLRCSPRSGDLSVYWYQQSLDQGLQFLIQYYNGEERAKGNILERFSAQQFPDLHSELNLSSLELGDSALYFCASSTGLAGGLTDTQYFGPGTRLTVL.

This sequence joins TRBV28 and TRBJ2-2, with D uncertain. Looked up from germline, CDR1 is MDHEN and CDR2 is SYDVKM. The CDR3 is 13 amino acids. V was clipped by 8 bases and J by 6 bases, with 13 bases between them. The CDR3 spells CASQTNLPGELFF. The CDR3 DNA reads TGTGCCAGCCAGACCAATTTGCCCGGGGAGCTGTTTTTT.

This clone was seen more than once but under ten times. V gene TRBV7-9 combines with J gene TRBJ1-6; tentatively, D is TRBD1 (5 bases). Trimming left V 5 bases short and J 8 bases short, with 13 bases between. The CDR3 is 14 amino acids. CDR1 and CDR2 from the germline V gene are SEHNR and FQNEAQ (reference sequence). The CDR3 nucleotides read TGTGCCAGCAGCACAGGCGGGTCCCATTCACCCCTCCACTTT. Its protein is CASSTGGSHSPLHF. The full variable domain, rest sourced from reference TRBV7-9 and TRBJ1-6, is DTGVSQNPRHKITKRGQNVTFRCDPISEHNRLYWYRQTLGQGPEFLTYFQNEAQLEKSRLLSDRFSAERPKGSFSTLEIQRTEQGDSAMYLCASSTGGSHSPLHFGNGTRLTVT.

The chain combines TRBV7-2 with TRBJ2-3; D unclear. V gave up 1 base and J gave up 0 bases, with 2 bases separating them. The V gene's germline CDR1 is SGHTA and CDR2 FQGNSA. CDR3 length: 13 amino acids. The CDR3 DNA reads TGTGCCAGCAGCTTAGTCAGCACAGATACGCAGTATTTT. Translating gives CASSLVSTDTQYF.

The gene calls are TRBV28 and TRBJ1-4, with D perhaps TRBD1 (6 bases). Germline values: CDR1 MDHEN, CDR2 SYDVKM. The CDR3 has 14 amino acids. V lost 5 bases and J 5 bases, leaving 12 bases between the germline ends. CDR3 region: CASSRGGENEKLFF. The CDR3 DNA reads TGTGCCAGCAGTCGAGGGGGAGAGAATGAAAAACTGTTTTTT. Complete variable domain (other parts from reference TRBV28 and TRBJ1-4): DVKVTQSSRYLVKRTGEKVFLECVQDMDHENMFWYRQDPGLGLRLIYFSYDVKMKEKGDIPEGYSVSREKKERFSLILESASTNQTSMYLCASSRGGENEKLFFGSGTQLSVL.

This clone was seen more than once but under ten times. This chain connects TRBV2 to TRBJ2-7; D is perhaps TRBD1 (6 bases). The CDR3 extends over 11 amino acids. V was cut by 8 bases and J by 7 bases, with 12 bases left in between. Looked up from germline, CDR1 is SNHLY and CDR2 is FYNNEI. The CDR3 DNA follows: TGTGCCAGCTGTCCAGGGGCTGAGCAGTACTTC. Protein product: CASCPGAEQYF.

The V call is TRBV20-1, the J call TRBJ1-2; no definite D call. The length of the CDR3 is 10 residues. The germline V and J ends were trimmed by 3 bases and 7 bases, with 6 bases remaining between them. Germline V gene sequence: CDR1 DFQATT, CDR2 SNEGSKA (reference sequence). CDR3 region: CSASSVGYTF. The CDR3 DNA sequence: TGCAGTGCTAGCTCAGTTGGCTACACCTTC.

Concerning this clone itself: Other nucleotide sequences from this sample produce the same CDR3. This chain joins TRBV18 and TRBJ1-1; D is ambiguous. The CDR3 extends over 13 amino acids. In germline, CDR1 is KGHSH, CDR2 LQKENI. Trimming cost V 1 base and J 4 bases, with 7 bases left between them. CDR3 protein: CASSPQGGTEAFF. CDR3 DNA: TGTGCCAGCTCACCACAGGGTGGCACTGAAGCTTTCTTT.

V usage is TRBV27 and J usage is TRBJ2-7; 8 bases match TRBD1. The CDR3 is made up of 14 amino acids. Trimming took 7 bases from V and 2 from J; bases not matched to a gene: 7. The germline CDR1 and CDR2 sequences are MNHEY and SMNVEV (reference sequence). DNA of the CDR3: TGTGCCAGCAAGGATAGGGACAGGCCCTACGAGCAGTACTTC. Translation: CASKDRDRPYEQYF.

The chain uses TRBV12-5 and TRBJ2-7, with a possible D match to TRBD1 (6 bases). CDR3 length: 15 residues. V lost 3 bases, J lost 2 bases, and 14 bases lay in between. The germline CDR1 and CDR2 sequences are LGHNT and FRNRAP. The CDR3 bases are TGTGCTAGTGGTTTACCGGACAGCGTGGCCTACGAGCAGTACTTC. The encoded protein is CASGLPDSVAYEQYF. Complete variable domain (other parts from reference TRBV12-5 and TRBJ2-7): DARVTQTPRHKVTEMGQEVTMRCQPILGHNTVFWYRQTMMQGLELLAYFRNRAPLDDSGMPKDRFSAEMPDATLATLKIQPSEPRDSAVYFCASGLPDSVAYEQYFGPGTRLTVT.

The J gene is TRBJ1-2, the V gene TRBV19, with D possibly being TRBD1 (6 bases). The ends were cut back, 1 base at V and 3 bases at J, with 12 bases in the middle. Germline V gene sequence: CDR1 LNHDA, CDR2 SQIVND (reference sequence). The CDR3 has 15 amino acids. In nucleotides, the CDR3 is TGTGCCAGTAGTATAGTTTGGGGGCCAGACTATGGCTACACCTTC. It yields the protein CASSIVWGPDYGYTF.

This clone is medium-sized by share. The CDR3 DNA follows: TGTGCCAGCAGGGCACTAGTGGGCGGGACTAACTCAGATACGCAGTATTTT. Encoded protein: CASRALVGGTNSDTQYF. The J gene is TRBJ2-3, the V gene TRBV2; 7 bases map to TRBD2. From germline, CDR1 is SNHLY and CDR2 FYNNEI. CDR3 length equals 17 residues. The trim removed 6 bases at V and 4 bases at J, leaving 16 bases unmatched.

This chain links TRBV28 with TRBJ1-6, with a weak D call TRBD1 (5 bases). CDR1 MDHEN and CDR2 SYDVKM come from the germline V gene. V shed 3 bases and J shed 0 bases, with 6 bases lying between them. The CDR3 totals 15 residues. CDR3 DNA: TGTGCCAGCAGTTTGGGGGACTCCTATAATTCACCCCTCCACTTT. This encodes CASSLGDSYNSPLHF.

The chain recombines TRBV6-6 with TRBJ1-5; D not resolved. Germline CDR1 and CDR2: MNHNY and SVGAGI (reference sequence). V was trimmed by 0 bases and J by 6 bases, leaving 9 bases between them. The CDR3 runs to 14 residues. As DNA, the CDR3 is TGTGCCAGCAGTTACTCGTTGAGTGTTCAGCCCCAGCATTTT. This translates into CASSYSLSVQPQHF.

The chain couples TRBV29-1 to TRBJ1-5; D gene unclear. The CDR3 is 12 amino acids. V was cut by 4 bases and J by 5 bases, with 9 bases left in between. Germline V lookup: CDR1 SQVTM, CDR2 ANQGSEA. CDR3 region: CSVGAYDQPQHF. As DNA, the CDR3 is TGCAGCGTTGGCGCCTACGATCAGCCCCAGCATTTT.

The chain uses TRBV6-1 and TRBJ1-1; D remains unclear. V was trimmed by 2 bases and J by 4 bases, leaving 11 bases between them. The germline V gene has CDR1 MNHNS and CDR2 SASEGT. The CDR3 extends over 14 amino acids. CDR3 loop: CASSELQASTEAFF. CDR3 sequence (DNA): TGTGCCAGCAGTGAACTGCAGGCTAGCACTGAAGCTTTCTTT.

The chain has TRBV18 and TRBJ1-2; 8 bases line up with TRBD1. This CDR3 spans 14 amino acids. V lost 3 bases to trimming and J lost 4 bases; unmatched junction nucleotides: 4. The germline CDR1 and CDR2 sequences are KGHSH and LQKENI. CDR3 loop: CASSPDREAYGYTF. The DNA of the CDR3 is TGTGCCAGCTCACCGGACAGGGAGGCCTATGGCTACACCTTC.

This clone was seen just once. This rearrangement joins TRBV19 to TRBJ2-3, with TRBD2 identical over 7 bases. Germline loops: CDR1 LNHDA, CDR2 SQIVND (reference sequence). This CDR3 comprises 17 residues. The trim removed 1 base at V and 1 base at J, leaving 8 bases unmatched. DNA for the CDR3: TGTGCCAGTAGTATAGCAGGGCTAGCGGTGGGCACAGATACGCAGTATTTT. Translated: CASSIAGLAVGTDTQYF.

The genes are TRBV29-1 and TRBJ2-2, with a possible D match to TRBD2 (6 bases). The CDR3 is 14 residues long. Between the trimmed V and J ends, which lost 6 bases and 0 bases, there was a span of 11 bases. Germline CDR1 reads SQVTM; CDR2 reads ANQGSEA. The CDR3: CSVTGTSNTGELFF. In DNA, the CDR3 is TGCAGCGTCACCGGGACTTCGAACACCGGGGAGCTGTTTTTT.

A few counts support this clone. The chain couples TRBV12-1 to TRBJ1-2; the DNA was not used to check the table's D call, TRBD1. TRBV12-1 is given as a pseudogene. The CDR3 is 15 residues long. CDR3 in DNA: TGTGCCAGCACCTTAAGTGGCAGGGCAGACTATGGCTACACCTTC. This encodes CASTLSGRADYGYTF.

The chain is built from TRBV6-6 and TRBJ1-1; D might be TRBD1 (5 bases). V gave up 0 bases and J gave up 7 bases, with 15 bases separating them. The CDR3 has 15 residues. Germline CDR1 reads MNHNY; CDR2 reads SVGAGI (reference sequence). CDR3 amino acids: CASSYSTGLSSEAFF. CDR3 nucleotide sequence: TGTGCCAGCAGTTACTCCACAGGTCTCTCGAGTGAAGCTTTCTTT.

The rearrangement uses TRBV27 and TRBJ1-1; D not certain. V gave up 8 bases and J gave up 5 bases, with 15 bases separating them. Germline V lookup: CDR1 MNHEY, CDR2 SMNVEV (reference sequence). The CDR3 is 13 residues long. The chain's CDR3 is CASGAVTVTEAFF. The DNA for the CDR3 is TGTGCCAGCGGAGCGGTGACGGTAACTGAAGCTTTCTTT.

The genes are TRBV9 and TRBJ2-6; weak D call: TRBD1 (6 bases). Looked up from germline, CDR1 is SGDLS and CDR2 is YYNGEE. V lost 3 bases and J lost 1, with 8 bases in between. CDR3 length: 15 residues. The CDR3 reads CASSETGSGANVLTF. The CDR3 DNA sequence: TGTGCCAGCAGCGAAACAGGGTCTGGGGCCAACGTCCTGACTTTC.

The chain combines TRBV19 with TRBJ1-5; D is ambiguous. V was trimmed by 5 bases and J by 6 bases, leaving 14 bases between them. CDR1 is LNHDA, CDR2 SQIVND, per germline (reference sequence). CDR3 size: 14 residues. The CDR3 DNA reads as TGTGCCAGTAGTCCAATGGGAGGTGGTCAGCCCCAGCATTTT. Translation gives CASSPMGGGQPQHF.